Described below is a single T cell receptor (beta chain) sequence and its context. The antigen it binds to is not known. No base quality values were provided; no much bigger clone lies one nucleotide off. Collaborating institutions collected whole blood in K2EDTA tubes following their own protocols. Collaborator samples were shipped for TCRbeta analysis as frozen whole blood, isolated PBMCs, or DNA extracted from either sample type. Taken from cysteine to phenylalanine, the CDR3 has 15 residues. The kept DNA is CDR3 alone, 45 bases in frame from the first base. Looking up the germline V gene yields CDR1 MNHEY and CDR2 SVGAGI. The junction shows trimming of 6 bases on V and 7 bases on J, and the gene matches do not reach 10 bases of it. TCRbeta CDR3 regions were amplified from genomic DNA by means of the immunoSEQ Assay, a bias-controlled multiplex PCR. In the source study's methods: Within the assay, amplification of reference gene primers was used to estimate how many nucleated cells each sample contained. Sequence reads were collapsed and filtered to measure the absolute abundance of every unique TCRbeta CDR3 rearrangement. For each sample, productive Simpson clonality was calculated by taking the square root of Simpson's diversity index across productive rearrangements. TCRdb carries this immuneACCESS record with in-frame sequences only. Its versions omit some clonotypes, under half of them owing to an unresolved V gene in the studies checked, with the rest unexplained. The V and J calls and clone size come from that table; D and trimming were worked out from the DNA. This sample gives 180,000 or so clones in total; approximately 86% of them show up just once. The ten largest clonotypes hold 9.8% of the sample.

The data were obtained in a study of blood T cell repertoires in COVID-19 (TCRdb year 2020). As for the study more broadly: The collaborator samples originated in the United States, Italy and Spain and spanned the acute and convalescent phases of COVID-19. A freely available public database, intended as a resource for researchers studying the immune response to SARS-CoV-2, is where the repertoires were released. The samples were drawn from the first 160 participants of the ongoing ImmuneRACE study and from under 1,500 subjects provided by 6 global collaborators. The sample metadata nearly always contained a de-identified subject ID, COVID-19 status, age in years and sex. Subjects who had been exposed to COVID-19, were actively infected with it, or had recovered from it provided the deeply sampled blood TCRbeta repertoires that made up the dataset. The prospective study material was composed of cDNA or gDNA derived from T cells, B-cell-depleted T cells, or PBMCs. HLA class I and class II types, where available, came from metadata supplied by the sample provider rather than from assay-based typing.

Overall results and qualifications from the work: The quantity of clinical and demographic metadata differed by source and by participant and was supplied without curation.

The chain employs TRBV6-5 and TRBJ2-1; 9 bases in the middle match TRBD2. The sample consisted of peripheral blood. The clonotype comes from a woman older than 75 with acute or convalescent COVID-19. CDR3 loop: CASSPPLAGRNEQFF. The nucleotides are TGTGCCAGCAGCCCCCCGCTAGCGGGACGGAATGAGCAGTTCTTC.